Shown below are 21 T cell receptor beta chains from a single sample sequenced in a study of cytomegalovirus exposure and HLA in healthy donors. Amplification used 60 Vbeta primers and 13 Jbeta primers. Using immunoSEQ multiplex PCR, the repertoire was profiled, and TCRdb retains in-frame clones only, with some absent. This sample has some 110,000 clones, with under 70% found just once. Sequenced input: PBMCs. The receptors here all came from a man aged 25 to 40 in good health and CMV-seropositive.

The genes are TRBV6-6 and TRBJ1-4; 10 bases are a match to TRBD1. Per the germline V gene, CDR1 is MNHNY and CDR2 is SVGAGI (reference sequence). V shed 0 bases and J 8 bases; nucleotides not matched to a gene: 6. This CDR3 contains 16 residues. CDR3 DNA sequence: TGTGCCAGCAGTTACTCGGCCGGGACAGGGGAGGAAAAACTGTTTTTT. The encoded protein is CASSYSAGTGEEKLFF.

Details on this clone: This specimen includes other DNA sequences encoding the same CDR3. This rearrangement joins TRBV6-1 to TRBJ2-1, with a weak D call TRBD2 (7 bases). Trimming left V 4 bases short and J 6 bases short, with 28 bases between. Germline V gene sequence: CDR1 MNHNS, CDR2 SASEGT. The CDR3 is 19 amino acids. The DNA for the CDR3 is TGTGCCAGCAGTGCTTTTGGTACAAGGGGGACTATGAAAGGCAATGAGCAGTTCTTC. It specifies CASSAFGTRGTMKGNEQFF.

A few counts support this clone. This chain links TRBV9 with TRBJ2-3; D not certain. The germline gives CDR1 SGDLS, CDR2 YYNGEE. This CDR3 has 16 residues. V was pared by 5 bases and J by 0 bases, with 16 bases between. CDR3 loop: CASSVSTMSSTDTQYF. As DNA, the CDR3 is TGTGCCAGCAGTGTAAGTACTATGTCGAGCACAGATACGCAGTATTTT.

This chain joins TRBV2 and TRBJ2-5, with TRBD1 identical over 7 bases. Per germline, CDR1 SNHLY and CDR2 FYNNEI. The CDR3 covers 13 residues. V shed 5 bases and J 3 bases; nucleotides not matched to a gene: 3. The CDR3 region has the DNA TGTGCCAGCAGTTGGGACAGAAAAGAGACCCAGTACTTC. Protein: CASSWDRKETQYF.

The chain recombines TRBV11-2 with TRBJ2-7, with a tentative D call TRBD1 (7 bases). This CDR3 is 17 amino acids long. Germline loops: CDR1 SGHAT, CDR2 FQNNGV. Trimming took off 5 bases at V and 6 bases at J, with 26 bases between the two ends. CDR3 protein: CASSPRGGGGPFGEQYF. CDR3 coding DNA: TGTGCCAGCAGCCCCCGGGGTGGAGGGGGCCCTTTCGGCGAGCAGTACTTC.

The DNA of the CDR3 is TGTGCCAGCAAAGACAGGCCTGGGGCCAACGTCCTGACTTTC. Its translation is CASKDRPGANVLTF. The J gene is TRBJ2-6, the V gene TRBV6-5; a weak D match, TRBD1 (6 bases). The V and J ends lost 7 bases and 2 bases respectively, with 9 bases between them. The CDR3 is 14 amino acids. Per germline, CDR1 MNHEY and CDR2 SVGAGI.

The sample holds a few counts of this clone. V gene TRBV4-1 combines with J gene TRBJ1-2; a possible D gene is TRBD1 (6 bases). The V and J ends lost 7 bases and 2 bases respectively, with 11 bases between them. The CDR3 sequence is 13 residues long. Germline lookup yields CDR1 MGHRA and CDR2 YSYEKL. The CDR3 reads CASMAGENYGYTF. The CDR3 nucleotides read TGCGCCAGCATGGCAGGGGAGAACTATGGCTACACCTTC.

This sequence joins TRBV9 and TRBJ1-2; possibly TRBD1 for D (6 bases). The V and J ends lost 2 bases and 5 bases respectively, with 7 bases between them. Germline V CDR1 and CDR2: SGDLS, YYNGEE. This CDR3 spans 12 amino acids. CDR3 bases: TGTGCCAGCAGCGTCACAGGGTATGGCTACACCTTC. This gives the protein CASSVTGYGYTF.

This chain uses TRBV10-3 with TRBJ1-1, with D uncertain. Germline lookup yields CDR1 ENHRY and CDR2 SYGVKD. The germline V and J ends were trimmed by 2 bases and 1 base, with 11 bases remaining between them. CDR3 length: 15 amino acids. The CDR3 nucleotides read TGTGCCATCAGTGAGACTGCCCGCTCGAACACTGAAGCTTTCTTT. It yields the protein CAISETARSNTEAFF.

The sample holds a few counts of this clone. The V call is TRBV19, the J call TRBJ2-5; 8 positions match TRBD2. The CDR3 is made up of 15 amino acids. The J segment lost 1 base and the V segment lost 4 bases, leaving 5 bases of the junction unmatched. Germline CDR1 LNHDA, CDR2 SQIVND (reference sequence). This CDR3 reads CASSTQLAVQETQYF. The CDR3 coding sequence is TGTGCCAGTAGTACTCAACTAGCGGTCCAAGAGACCCAGTACTTC. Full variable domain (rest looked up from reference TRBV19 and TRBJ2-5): DGGITQSPKYLFRKEGQNVTLSCEQNLNHDAMYWYRQDPGQGLRLIYYSQIVNDFQKGDIAEGYSVSREKKESFPLTVTSAQKNPTAFYLCASSTQLAVQETQYFGPGTRLLVL.

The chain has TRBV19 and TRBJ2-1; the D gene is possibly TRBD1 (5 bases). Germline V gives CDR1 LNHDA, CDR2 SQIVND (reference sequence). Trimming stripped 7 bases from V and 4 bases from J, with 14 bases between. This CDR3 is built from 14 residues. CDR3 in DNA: TGTGCCAGTAAAGGGGTCCTGTCATACAATGAGCAGTTCTTC. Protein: CASKGVLSYNEQFF.

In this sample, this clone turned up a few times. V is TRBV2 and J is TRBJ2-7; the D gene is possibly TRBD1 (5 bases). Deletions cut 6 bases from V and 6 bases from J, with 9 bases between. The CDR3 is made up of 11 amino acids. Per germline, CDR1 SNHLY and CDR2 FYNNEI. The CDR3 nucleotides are TGTGCCAGCAGGGTAGGGGTCGAGCAGTACTTC. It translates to CASRVGVEQYF. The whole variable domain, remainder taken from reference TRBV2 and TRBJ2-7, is EPEVTQTPSHQVTQMGQEVILRCVPISNHLYFYWYRQILGQKVEFLVSFYNNEISEKSEIFDDQFSVERPDGSNFTLKIRSTKLEDSAMYFCASRVGVEQYFGPGTRLTVT.

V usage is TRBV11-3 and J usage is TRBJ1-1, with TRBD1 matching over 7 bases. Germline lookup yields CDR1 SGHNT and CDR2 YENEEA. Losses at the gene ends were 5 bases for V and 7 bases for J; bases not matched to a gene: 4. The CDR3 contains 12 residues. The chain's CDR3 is CASSHDRDEAFF. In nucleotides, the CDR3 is TGTGCCAGCAGCCACGACAGGGATGAAGCTTTCTTT. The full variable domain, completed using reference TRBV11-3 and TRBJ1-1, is EAGVVQSPRYKIIEKKQPVAFWCNPISGHNTLYWYLQNLGQGPELLIRYENEEAVDDSQLPKDRFSAERLKGVDSTLKIQPAELGDSAVYLCASSHDRDEAFFGQGTRLTVV.

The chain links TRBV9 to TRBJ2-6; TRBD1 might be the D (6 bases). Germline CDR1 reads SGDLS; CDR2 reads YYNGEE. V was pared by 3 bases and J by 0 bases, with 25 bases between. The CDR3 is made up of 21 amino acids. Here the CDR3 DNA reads TGTGCCAGCAGCGCAGTCGATACTCCAGGGGCTCCTCGCTCTGGGGCCAACGTCCTGACTTTC. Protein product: CASSAVDTPGAPRSGANVLTF.

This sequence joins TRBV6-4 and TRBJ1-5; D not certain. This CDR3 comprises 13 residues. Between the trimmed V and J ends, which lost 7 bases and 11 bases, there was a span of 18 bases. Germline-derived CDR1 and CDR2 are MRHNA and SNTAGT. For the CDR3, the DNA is TGTGCCAGCACCCAACCGGCGAAGCGGGCCCAGCATTTT. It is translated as CASTQPAKRAQHF.

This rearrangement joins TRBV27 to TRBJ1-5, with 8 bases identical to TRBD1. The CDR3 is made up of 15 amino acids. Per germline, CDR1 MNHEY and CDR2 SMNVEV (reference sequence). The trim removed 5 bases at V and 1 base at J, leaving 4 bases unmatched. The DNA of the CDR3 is TGTGCCAGCAGTCAATACAGGGGGAGCAATCAGCCCCAGCATTTT. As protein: CASSQYRGSNQPQHF.

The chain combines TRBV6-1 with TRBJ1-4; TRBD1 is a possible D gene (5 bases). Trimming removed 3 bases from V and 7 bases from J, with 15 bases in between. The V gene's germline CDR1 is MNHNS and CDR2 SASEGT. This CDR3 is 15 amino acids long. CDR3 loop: CASSERGWDSEKLFF. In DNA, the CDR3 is TGTGCCAGCAGTGAGCGGGGGTGGGATAGTGAAAAACTGTTTTTT.

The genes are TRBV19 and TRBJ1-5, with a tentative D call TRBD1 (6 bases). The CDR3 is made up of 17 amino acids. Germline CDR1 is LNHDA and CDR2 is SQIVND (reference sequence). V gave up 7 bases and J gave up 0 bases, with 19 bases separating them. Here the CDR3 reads CASIGFRGTVSNQPQHF. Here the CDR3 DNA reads TGTGCCAGTATTGGATTTAGGGGGACGGTTAGCAATCAGCCCCAGCATTTT.

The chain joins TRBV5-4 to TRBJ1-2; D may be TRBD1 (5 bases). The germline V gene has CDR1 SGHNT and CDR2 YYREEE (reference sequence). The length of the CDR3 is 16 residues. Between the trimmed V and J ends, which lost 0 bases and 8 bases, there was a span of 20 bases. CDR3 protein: CASSLDSRGSGRGYTF. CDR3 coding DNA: TGTGCCAGCAGCTTGGACTCTCGGGGCTCCGGGAGGGGCTACACCTTC.

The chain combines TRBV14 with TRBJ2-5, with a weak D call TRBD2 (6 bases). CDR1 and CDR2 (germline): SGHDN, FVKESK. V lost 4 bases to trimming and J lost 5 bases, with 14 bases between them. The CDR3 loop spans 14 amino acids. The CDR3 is CASSLLTSRETQYF. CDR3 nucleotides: TGTGCCAGCAGCCTCCTAACTAGCCGGGAGACCCAGTACTTC.

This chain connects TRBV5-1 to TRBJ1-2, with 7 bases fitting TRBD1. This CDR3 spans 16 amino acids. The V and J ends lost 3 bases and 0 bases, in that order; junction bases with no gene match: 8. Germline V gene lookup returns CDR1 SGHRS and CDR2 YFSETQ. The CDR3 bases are TGCGCCAGCAGCTCATCCGGGACAGCAACTAACTATGGCTACACCTTC. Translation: CASSSSGTATNYGYTF.